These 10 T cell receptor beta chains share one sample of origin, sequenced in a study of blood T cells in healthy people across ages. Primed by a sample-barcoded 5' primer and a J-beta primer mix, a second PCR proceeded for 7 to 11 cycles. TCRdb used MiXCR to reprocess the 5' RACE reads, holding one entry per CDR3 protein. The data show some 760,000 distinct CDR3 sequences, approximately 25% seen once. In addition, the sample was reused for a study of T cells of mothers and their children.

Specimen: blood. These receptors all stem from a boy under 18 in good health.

This chain's CDR3 is CASSVGRGTRGEKLFF. CDR3 sequence (DNA): TGTGCCAGCAGTGTCGGAAGGGGGACAAGGGGAGAAAAACTGTTTTTT. The V and J genes are TRBV25-1 and TRBJ1-4; maybe TRBD1 (6 bases). The CDR3 is made up of 16 amino acids. Per the germline V gene, CDR1 is MGHDK and CDR2 is SYGVNS. Trimming removed 4 bases from V and 8 bases from J, with 20 bases in between.

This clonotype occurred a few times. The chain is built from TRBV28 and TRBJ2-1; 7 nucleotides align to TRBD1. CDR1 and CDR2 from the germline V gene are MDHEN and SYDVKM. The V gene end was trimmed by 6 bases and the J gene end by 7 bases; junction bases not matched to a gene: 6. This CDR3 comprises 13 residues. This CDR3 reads CASSYGQANEQFF. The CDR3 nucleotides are TGTGCCAGCAGCTACGGACAGGCAAATGAGCAGTTCTTC.

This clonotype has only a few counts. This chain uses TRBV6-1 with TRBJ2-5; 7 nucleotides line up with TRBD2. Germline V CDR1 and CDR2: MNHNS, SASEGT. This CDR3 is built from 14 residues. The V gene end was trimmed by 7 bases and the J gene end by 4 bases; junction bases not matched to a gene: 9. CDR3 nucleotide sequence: TGTGCCAGCAACCGACTAGCATCACCAGAGACCCAGTACTTC. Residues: CASNRLASPETQYF.

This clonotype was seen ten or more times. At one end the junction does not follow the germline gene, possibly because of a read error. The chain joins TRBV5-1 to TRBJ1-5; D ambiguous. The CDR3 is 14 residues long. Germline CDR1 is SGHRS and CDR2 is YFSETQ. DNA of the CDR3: TGTGCCAGCAGTTTTGAGGGTGGCAATCAGCCCCAGCATTTT. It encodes CASSFEGGNQPQHF. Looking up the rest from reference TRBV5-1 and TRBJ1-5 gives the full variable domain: KAGVTQTPRYLIKTRGQQVTLSCSPISGHRSVSWYQQTPGQGLQFLFEYFSETQRNKGNFPGRFSGRQFSNSRSEMNVSTLELGDSALYLCASSFEGGNQPQHFGDGTRLSIL.

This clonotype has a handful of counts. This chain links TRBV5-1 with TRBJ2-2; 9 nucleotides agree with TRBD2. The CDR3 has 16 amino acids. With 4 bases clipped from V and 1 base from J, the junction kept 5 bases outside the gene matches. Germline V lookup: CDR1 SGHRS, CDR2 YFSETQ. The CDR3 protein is CASSVGLALNTGELFF. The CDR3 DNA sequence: TGCGCCAGCAGCGTAGGACTAGCGTTGAACACCGGGGAGCTGTTTTTT.

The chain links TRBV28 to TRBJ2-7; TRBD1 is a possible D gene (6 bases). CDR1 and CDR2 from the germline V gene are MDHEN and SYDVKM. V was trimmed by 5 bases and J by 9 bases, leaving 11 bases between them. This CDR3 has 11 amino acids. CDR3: CASSDRGGQYF. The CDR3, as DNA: TGTGCCAGCAGTGACAGAGGGGGGCAGTACTTC.

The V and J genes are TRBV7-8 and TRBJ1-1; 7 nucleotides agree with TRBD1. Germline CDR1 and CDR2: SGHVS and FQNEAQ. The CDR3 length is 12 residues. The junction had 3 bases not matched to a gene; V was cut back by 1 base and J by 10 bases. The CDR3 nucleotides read TGTGCCAGCAGCTTAGAAAGGGGGCGAGCTTTCTTT. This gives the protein CASSLERGRAFF.

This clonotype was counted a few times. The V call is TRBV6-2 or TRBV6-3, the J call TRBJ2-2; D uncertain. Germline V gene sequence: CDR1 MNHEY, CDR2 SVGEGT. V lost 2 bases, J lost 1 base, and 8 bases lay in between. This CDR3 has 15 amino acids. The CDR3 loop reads CASSYVWQNTGELFF. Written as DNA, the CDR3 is TGTGCCAGCAGTTACGTTTGGCAGAACACCGGGGAGCTGTTTTTT.

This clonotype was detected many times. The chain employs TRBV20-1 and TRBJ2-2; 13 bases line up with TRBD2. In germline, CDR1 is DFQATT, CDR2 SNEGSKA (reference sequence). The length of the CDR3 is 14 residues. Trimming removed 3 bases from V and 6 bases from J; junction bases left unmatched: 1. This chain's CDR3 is CSARGLAGSGELFF. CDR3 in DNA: TGCAGTGCTAGGGGACTAGCGGGATCCGGGGAGCTGTTTTTT.

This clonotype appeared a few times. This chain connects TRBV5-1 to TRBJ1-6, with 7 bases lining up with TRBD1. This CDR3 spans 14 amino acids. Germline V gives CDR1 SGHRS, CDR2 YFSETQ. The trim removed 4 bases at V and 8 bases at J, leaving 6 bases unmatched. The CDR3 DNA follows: TGCGCCAGCAGCACAGGACAGGAAGATTCACCCCTCCACTTT. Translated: CASSTGQEDSPLHF.